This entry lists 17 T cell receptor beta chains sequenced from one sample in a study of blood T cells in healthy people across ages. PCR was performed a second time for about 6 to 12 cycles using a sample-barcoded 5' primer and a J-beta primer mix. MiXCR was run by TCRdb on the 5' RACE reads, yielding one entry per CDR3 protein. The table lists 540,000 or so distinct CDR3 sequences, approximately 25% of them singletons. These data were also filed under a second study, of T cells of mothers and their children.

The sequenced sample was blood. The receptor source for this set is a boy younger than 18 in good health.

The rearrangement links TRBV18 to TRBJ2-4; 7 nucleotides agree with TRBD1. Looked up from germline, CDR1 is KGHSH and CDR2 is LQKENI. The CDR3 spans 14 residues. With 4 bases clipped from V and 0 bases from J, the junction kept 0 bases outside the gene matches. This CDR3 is CASSQGAAKNIQYF. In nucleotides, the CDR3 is TGTGCCAGCTCACAGGGGGCAGCCAAAAACATTCAGTACTTC.

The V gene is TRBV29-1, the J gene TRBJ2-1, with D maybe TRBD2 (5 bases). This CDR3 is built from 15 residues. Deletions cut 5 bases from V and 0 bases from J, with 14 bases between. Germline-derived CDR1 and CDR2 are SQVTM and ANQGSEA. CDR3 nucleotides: TGCAGCGTTAACCTAGCTCCGAGCTCCTACAATGAGCAGTTCTTC. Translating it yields CSVNLAPSSYNEQFF.

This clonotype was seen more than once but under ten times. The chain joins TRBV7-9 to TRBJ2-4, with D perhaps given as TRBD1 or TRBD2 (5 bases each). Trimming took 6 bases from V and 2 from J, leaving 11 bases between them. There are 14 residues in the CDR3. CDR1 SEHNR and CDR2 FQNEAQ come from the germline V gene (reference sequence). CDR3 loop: CASRSGATKNIQYF. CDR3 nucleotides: TGTGCCAGCAGGTCCGGGGCCACCAAAAACATTCAGTACTTC.

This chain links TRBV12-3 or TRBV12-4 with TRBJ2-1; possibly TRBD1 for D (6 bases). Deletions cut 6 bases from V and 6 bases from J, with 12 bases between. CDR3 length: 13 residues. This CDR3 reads CASRPTGLNEQFF. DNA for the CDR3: TGTGCCAGCAGACCTACAGGGCTCAATGAGCAGTTCTTC.

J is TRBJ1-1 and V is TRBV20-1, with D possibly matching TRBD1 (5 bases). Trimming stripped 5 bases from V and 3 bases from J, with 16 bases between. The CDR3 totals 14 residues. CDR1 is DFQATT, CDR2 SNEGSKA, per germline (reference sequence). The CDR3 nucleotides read TGCAGTGCTGCAACAGGAGCCGGTGACACTGAAGCTTTCTTT. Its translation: CSAATGAGDTEAFF.

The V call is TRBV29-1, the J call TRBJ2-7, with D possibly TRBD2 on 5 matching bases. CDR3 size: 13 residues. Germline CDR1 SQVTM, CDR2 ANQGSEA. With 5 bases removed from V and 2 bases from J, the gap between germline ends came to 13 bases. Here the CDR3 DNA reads TGCAGCGTTACCGTGCGGGCGACCTACGAGCAGTACTTC. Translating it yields CSVTVRATYEQYF.

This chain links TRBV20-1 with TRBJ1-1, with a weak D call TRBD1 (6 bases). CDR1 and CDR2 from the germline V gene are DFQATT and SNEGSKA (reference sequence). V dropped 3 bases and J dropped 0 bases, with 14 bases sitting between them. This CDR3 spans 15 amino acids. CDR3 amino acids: CSASGGAGLNTEAFF. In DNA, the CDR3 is TGCAGTGCTAGCGGGGGGGCAGGGTTGAACACTGAAGCTTTCTTT.

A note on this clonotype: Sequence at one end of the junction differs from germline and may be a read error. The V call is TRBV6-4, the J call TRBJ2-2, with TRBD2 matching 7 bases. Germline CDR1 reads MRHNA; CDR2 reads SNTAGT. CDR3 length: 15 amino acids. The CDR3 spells CASSDSAGDTGELFF. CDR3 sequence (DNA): TGTGCTAGCAGTGACTCTGCGGGGGACACCGGGGAGCTGTTTTTT.

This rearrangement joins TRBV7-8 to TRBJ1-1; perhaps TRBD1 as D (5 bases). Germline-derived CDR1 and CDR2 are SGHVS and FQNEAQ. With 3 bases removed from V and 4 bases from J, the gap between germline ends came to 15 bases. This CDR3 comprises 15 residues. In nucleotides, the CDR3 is TGTGCCAGCAGCTTTAGGGCGGGGGGGGGCACTGAAGCTTTCTTT. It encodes CASSFRAGGGTEAFF. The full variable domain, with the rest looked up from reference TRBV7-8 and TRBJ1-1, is GAGVSQSPRYKVAKRGQDVALRCDPISGHVSLFWYQQALGQGPEFLTYFQNEAQLDKSGLPSDRFFAERPEGSVSTLKIQRTQQEDSAVYLCASSFRAGGGTEAFFGQGTRLTVV.

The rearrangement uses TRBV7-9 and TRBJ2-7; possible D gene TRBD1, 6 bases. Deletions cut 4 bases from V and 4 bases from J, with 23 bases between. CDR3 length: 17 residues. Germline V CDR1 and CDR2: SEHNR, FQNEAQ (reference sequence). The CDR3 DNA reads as TGTGCCAGCAGCTCTGGGGCAGGGGCCCGAGGCGGGTACGAGCAGTACTTC. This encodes CASSSGAGARGGYEQYF.

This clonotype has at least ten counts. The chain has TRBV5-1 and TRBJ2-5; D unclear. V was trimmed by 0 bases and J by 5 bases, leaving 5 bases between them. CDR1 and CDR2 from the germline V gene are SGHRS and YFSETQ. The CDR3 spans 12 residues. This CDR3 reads CASSLGDETQYF. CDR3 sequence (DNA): TGCGCCAGCAGCTTGGGGGATGAGACCCAGTACTTC.

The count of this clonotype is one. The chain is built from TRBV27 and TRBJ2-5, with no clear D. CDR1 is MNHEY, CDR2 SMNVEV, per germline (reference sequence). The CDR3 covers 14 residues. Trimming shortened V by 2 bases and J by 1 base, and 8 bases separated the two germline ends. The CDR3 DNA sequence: TGTGCCAGCAGTTTAAGAAAGACCCAAGAGACCCAGTACTTC. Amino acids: CASSLRKTQETQYF.

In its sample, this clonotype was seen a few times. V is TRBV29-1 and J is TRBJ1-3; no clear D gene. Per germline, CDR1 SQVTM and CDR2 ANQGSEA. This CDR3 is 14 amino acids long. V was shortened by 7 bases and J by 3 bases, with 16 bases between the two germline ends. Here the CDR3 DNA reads TGCAGCGCAAACACAAACGACCTTGGAAACACCATATATTTT. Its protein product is CSANTNDLGNTIYF. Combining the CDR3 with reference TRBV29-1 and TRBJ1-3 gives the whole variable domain SAVISQKPSRDICQRGTSLTIQCQVDSQVTMMFWYRQQPGQSLTLIATANQGSEATYESGFVIDKFPISRPNLTFSTLTVSNMSPEDSSIYLCSANTNDLGNTIYFGEGSWLTVV.

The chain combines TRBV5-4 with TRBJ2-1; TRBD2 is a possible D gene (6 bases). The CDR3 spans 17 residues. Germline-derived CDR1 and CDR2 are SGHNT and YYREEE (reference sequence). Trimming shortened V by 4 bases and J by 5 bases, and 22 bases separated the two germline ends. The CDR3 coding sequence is TGTGCCAGCAGCGGCGTACCTGGGAATTCGGGGGACAATGAGCAGTTCTTC. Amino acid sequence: CASSGVPGNSGDNEQFF.

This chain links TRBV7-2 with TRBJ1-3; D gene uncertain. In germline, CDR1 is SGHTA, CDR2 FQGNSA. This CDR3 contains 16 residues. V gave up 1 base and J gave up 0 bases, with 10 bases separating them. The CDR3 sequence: CASSLVRSGSGNTIYF. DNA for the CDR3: TGTGCCAGCAGCTTAGTCCGCTCGGGCTCTGGAAACACCATATATTTT.

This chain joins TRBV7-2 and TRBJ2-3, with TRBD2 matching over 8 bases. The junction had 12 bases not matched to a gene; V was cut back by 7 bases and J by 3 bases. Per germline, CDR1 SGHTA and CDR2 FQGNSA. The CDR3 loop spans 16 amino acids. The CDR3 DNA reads TGTGCCAGCACTAGGCGGGGGGAGGGCTCGACAGATACGCAGTATTTT. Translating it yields CASTRRGEGSTDTQYF.

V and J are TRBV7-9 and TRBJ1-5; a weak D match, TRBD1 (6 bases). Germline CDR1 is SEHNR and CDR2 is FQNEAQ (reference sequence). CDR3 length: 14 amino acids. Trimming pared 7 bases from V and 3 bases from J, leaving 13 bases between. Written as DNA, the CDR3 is TGTGCCAGCATGGATGGACAGCTCAATCAGCCCCAGCATTTT. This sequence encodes CASMDGQLNQPQHF.